A selection of T cell receptor beta chains follows, all from one sample in a study of identifying expanded T cells in peripheral blood. Measured with immunoSEQ multiplex PCR; TCRdb has only the in-frame clones, and not every one. Of around 91,000 clones detected, around 88% appear once; the ten largest clones hold approximately 4%. Sequenced sample: blood. These receptors all come from a person between 18 and 70 years old in good health. Both conserved end residues are part of each CDR3. D genes are given only for firm matches. The size of a clone is reported for some rows only, either as once, few or many, or as a class for expanded clones.

J gene,clone size,V gene,D gene,CDR3 DNA,CDR3 protein
TRBJ1-5,NA,TRBV6-4,NA,TGTGCCAGCAGTGAAGAGGGGGGCGCGAATCAGCCCCAGCATTTT,CASSEEGGANQPQHF
TRBJ2-3,NA,TRBV6-4,NA,TGTGCCAGCAGTGAGAAAGAGGCAGATACGCAGTATTTT,CASSEKEADTQYF
TRBJ1-1,once,TRBV29-1,NA,TGCAGCGTCCAACTAGGGAACACTGAAGCTTTCTTT,CSVQLGNTEAFF
TRBJ1-1,NA,TRBV25-1,NA,TGTGCCAGCACAGGCAGGGGTACTGAAGCTTTCTTT,CASTGRGTEAFF
TRBJ1-6,NA,TRBV28,NA,TGTGCCAGCAGTTTAGGATCGGACCAAAATTCACCCCTCCACTTT,CASSLGSDQNSPLHF
TRBJ1-1,NA,TRBV28,TRBD1,TGTGCCAGCAGTTTAAGGGGGGACAGCAACACTGAAGCTTTCTTT,CASSLRGDSNTEAFF
TRBJ2-5,NA,TRBV19,TRBD2,TGTGCCAGTAGCCCAAGTGGCGGGAGATTTGATCAAGAGACCCAGTACTTC,CASSPSGGRFDQETQYF
TRBJ2-1,NA,TRBV2,TRBD1,TGTGCCAGCAGGGCCCAAGGACTTCCCCAGGGGGCTGAGCAGTTCTTC,CASRAQGLPQGAEQFF
TRBJ1-2,NA,TRBV18,NA,TGTGCCAGCTCACCAGGGCCCAACGGGAACTATGGCTACACCTTC,CASSPGPNGNYGYTF
TRBJ1-5,NA,TRBV5-5,NA,TGTGCCAGCAGCTGGGACGGGGAGGCCCAGCCCCAGCATTTT,CASSWDGEAQPQHF
TRBJ1-6,NA,TRBV5-4,NA,TGTGCCAGCAGCTTGAGATCTACAGGATCTCGTTCACCCCTCCACTTT,CASSLRSTGSRSPLHF
TRBJ2-7,NA,TRBV28,NA,TGTGCCAGCAGTTTCCGGGCGGAGCTCTACGAGCAGTACTTC,CASSFRAELYEQYF
TRBJ2-7,NA,TRBV10-1,NA,TGCGCCAGCAGTGAGTTGCGGGCGGGCTACGAGCAGTACTTC,CASSELRAGYEQYF
TRBJ2-7,NA,TRBV5-1,TRBD2,TGCGCCAGCAGCTTGACTAGCGGGGGGTACGAGCAGTACTTC,CASSLTSGGYEQYF
TRBJ2-7,NA,TRBV20-1,NA,TGCAGTGCCCGACTCTACGAGCAGTACTTC,CSARLYEQYF
TRBJ2-6,few,TRBV4-3,TRBD1,TGCGCCAGCAGCCAAGGGGACAGCGCCTCTGGGGCCAACGTCCTGACTTTC,CASSQGDSASGANVLTF
TRBJ1-4,NA,TRBV28,TRBD1,TGTGCCAGCAGTCCCGACAGGGCCTCTAATGAAAAACTGTTTTTT,CASSPDRASNEKLFF
TRBJ2-3,once,TRBV9,TRBD2,TGTGCCAGCAGCGGGACTAGCGACTGGGATACGCAGTATTTT,CASSGTSDWDTQYF
TRBJ2-2,NA,TRBV5-6,NA,TGTGCCAGCAGCTTGGCCGCTGGCGGGGAGCTGTTTTTT,CASSLAAGGELFF
TRBJ2-2,NA,TRBV11-2,TRBD2,TGTGCCAGCACCCTGTTCACTAGCGGGAGGGCCGCTCGGGGGGAGCTGTTTTTT,CASTLFTSGRAARGELFF
TRBJ2-4,NA,TRBV14,TRBD1,TGTGCCAGCAGCCAAACTCCGGGACAGGGTGGAAACATTCAGTACTTC,CASSQTPGQGGNIQYF
TRBJ2-1,once,TRBV4-2,NA,TGTGCCAGCAGCCAAGGGGCACAGGGACTACAACGTGAGCAGTTCTTC,CASSQGAQGLQREQFF
TRBJ2-7,NA,TRBV19,NA,TGTGCCACAAGCGGGCCCCACTACGAGCAGTACTTC,CATSGPHYEQYF
TRBJ1-1,NA,TRBV12-5,NA,TGTGCTAGTGGCTTGGGGAACCTAAACACTGAAGCTTTCTTT,CASGLGNLNTEAFF
TRBJ1-5,NA,TRBV28,NA,TGTGCCAGCAGTCTTTACGGGCAGCCCCAGCATTTT,CASSLYGQPQHF
TRBJ2-3,NA,TRBV28,TRBD1,TGTGCCAGCAGTTTATCAGGGGGATACACAGATACGCAGTATTTT,CASSLSGGYTDTQYF